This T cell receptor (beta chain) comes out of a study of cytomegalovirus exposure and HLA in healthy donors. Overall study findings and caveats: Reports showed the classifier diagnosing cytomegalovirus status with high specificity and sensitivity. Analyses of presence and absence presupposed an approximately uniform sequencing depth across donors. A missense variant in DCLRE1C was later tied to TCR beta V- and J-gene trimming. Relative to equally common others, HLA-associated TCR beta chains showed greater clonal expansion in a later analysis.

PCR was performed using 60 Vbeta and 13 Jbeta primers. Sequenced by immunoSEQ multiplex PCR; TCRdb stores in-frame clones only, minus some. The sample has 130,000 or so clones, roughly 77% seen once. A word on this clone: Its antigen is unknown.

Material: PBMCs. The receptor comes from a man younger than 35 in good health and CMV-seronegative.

CDR3 protein: CASSLGVTDTQYF. CDR3 DNA sequence: TGTGCCAGCAGCTTAGGAGTCACAGATACGCAGTATTTT. The chain joins TRBV7-9 to TRBJ2-3, with D uncertain. Trimming took 1 base from V and 2 from J, leaving 4 bases between them. The germline V gene encodes CDR1 SEHNR and CDR2 FQNEAQ (reference sequence). CDR3 length: 13 amino acids.